A single sample gave rise to the 26 T cell receptor beta chains below, sequenced in a study of vaccination effects on CD4 cells after COVID-19 (dated by TCRdb to the early 2020s). Receptor amplification or capture employed the immunoSEQ multiplex PCR assay. The source is immuneACCESS, and TCRdb retained only in-frame sequences with V and J called. Part of the clones is not carried over; for the studies checked, unresolved V genes explain less than half of this, and the remainder is unexplained. Here the sample has under 50,000 clones; roughly 79% occur a single time. The ten largest clones represent under 2% of the sample. In the ViraFEST assay, PBMC were stimulated with viral peptide pools, and TCR sequencing was then used to find antigen-specific CD4+ T cell clonotypes based on their expansion. After more than nine days of culture, CD4+ T cells were isolated with the EasySep CD4+ T cell isolation kit. Participants received two doses of either the BNT162b2 or the mRNA-1273 mRNA SARS-CoV-2 vaccine.

Their recognized antigens are unknown. The specimen comprised CD4+ T cells from PBMCs cultured with HCoV-NL63 spike peptides, sampled after COVID-19 vaccination. The cell subset or site label on this specimen signifies: HCoV-NL63 spike overlapping peptide pool stimulation. All receptors derive from a human donor who received a COVID-19 vaccine. Some clones in this sample may be carry-over from other donors' samples.

The chain is built from TRBV5-1 and TRBJ2-2; TRBD1 is a possible D gene (6 bases). The CDR3 runs to 16 residues. Trimming took off 4 bases at V and 4 bases at J, with 17 bases between the two ends. Germline-derived CDR1 and CDR2 are SGHRS and YFSETQ. The CDR3 loop is CASSLMAGATTGELFF. The CDR3 nucleotides are TGCGCCAGCAGCCTCATGGCAGGGGCAACCACCGGGGAGCTGTTTTTT. The full variable domain, completed using reference TRBV5-1 and TRBJ2-2, is KAGVTQTPRYLIKTRGQQVTLSCSPISGHRSVSWYQQTPGQGLQFLFEYFSETQRNKGNFPGRFSGRQFSNSRSEMNVSTLELGDSALYLCASSLMAGATTGELFFGEGSRLTVL.

The chain joins TRBV25-1 to TRBJ2-5, with 8 bases lining up with TRBD1. CDR3 length: 14 residues. V was pared by 4 bases and J by 4 bases, with 5 bases of the junction left unmatched. In germline, CDR1 is MGHDK, CDR2 SYGVNS. CDR3 sequence: CASSVPGTGETQYF. The CDR3 nucleotides read TGTGCCAGCAGTGTCCCTGGGACAGGAGAGACCCAGTACTTC.

The chain is built from TRBV28 and TRBJ1-3; D is possibly TRBD1 (5 bases). Germline V gives CDR1 MDHEN, CDR2 SYDVKM. V shed 8 bases and J shed 1 base, with 15 bases lying between them. The CDR3 spans 15 residues. The DNA for the CDR3 is TGTGCCAGCTCGGGACTTTTTCGGTCTGGAAACACCATATATTTT. As protein: CASSGLFRSGNTIYF.

This clone was observed a single time. This rearrangement joins TRBV10-3 to TRBJ1-6; TRBD1 might be the D (5 bases). CDR3 length: 14 residues. Germline V lookup: CDR1 ENHRY, CDR2 SYGVKD. V gave up 10 bases and J gave up 10 bases, with 20 bases separating them. The CDR3 spells CATRGQGEGSPLHF. The CDR3 nucleotides are TGTGCCACCCGAGGTCAGGGAGAGGGGTCACCCCTCCACTTT.

The chain couples TRBV6-5 to TRBJ2-7; TRBD1 agrees at 12 bases. The CDR3 has 13 residues. Trimming removed 6 bases from V and 6 bases from J; junction bases left unmatched: 3. Germline V lookup: CDR1 MNHEY, CDR2 SVGAGI. CDR3 protein: CASSRDRGREQYV. DNA for the CDR3: TGTGCCAGCAGCCGGGACAGGGGGCGCGAGCAGTACGTC.

CDR3 nucleotides: TGTGCCAGTAGTAGTACACCAATCGGAACTAATGAAAAACTGTTTTTT. Its protein product is CASSSTPIGTNEKLFF. The genes are TRBV19 and TRBJ1-4; D call uncertain. V gave up 4 bases and J gave up 1 base, with 13 bases separating them. The CDR3 is 16 residues long. The germline V gene encodes CDR1 LNHDA and CDR2 SQIVND (reference sequence). Full variable domain (outside the CDR3, taken from reference TRBV19 and TRBJ1-4): DGGITQSPKYLFRKEGQNVTLSCEQNLNHDAMYWYRQDPGQGLRLIYYSQIVNDFQKGDIAEGYSVSREKKESFPLTVTSAQKNPTAFYLCASSSTPIGTNEKLFFGSGTQLSVL.

The chain combines TRBV5-1 with TRBJ1-1, with 7 positions matching TRBD1. CDR3 length equals 14 residues. V was clipped by 2 bases and J by 5 bases; unmatched bases: 6. Looked up from germline, CDR1 is SGHRS and CDR2 is YFSETQ. CDR3 loop: CASSFQTGETEAFF. CDR3 nucleotide sequence: TGCGCCAGCAGCTTCCAAACAGGGGAGACTGAAGCTTTCTTT. Filled out from reference TRBV5-1 and TRBJ1-1, the complete variable domain reads KAGVTQTPRYLIKTRGQQVTLSCSPISGHRSVSWYQQTPGQGLQFLFEYFSETQRNKGNFPGRFSGRQFSNSRSEMNVSTLELGDSALYLCASSFQTGETEAFFGQGTRLTVV.

The rearrangement joins TRBV3-1 (or the pseudogene TRBV3-2) to TRBJ1-1; TRBD1 aligns across 7 bases. This CDR3 has 13 amino acids. The trim removed 7 bases at V and 5 bases at J, leaving 7 bases unmatched. Germline CDR1 LGHDT, CDR2 YNNKEL (reference sequence). The CDR3 here is CASTRTGGTEAFF. The CDR3 nucleotides are TGTGCCAGCACCCGGACAGGCGGGACTGAAGCTTTCTTT.

V usage is TRBV28 and J usage is TRBJ2-5; D remains unclear. Germline-derived CDR1 and CDR2 are MDHEN and SYDVKM. This CDR3 has 13 residues. Trimming removed 6 bases at V and 7 bases at J, with 15 bases between. As DNA, the CDR3 is TGTGCCAGCAGCTCCACCCCAGATTGGACCCAGTACTTC. This sequence encodes CASSSTPDWTQYF.

The gene calls are TRBV5-1 and TRBJ1-1, with 8 positions matching TRBD1. The CDR3 has 16 residues. The V and J ends lost 3 bases and 2 bases, in that order; junction bases with no gene match: 9. In germline, CDR1 is SGHRS, CDR2 YFSETQ. The CDR3 reads CASSWGDRGQNTEAFF. The CDR3 region has the DNA TGCGCCAGCAGCTGGGGAGACAGGGGACAAAACACTGAAGCTTTCTTT.

The J gene is TRBJ1-5, the V gene TRBV15; D call uncertain. Germline V lookup: CDR1 LNHNV, CDR2 YYDKDF (reference sequence). CDR3 length equals 13 residues. The V end lost 1 base, the J end lost 6 bases, and 7 bases lay between the germline ends. CDR3 protein: CATSRARGQPQHF. Written as DNA, the CDR3 is TGTGCCACCAGCAGAGCCCGGGGTCAGCCCCAGCATTTT.

In DNA, the CDR3 is TGTGCCATCAGTGAGTCGGCAGGGTACCTTAGTTCACCCCTCCACTTT. Encoded protein: CAISESAGYLSSPLHF. V usage is TRBV10-3 and J usage is TRBJ1-6; possibly TRBD1 for D (5 bases). CDR1 and CDR2 from the germline V gene are ENHRY and SYGVKD. V was shortened by 0 bases and J by 9 bases, with 15 bases between the two germline ends. CDR3 size: 16 residues.

The rearrangement uses TRBV9 and TRBJ1-3, with D hard to call. V was pared by 2 bases and J by 0 bases, with 9 bases between. Germline lookup yields CDR1 SGDLS and CDR2 YYNGEE. This CDR3 spans 15 amino acids. The CDR3 loop reads CASSVLPNSGNTIYF. In DNA, the CDR3 is TGTGCCAGCAGCGTCTTACCTAACTCTGGAAACACCATATATTTT. The entire variable domain, with the rest obtained from reference TRBV9 and TRBJ1-3, is as follows: DSGVTQTPKHLITATGQRVTLRCSPRSGDLSVYWYQQSLDQGLQFLIQYYNGEERAKGNILERFSAQQFPDLHSELNLSSLELGDSALYFCASSVLPNSGNTIYFGEGSWLTVV.

This chain uses TRBV6-6 with TRBJ2-3; no reliable D call. V was trimmed by 7 bases and J by 3 bases, leaving 5 bases between them. The germline gives CDR1 MNHNY, CDR2 SVGAGI (reference sequence). CDR3 length: 11 amino acids. The chain's CDR3 is CASTVTDTQYF. CDR3 nucleotides: TGTGCCAGCACCGTGACAGATACGCAGTATTTT.

The chain uses TRBV6-5 and TRBJ2-1, with 10 bases that match TRBD2. Trimming took 0 bases from V and 8 from J; bases not matched to a gene: 7. CDR3 length equals 16 residues. From germline, CDR1 is MNHEY and CDR2 SVGAGI. In DNA form, the CDR3 reads TGTGCCAGCAGTTACTCGAAAACTAGCGGGGTGTATGAGCAGTTCTTC. Its translation: CASSYSKTSGVYEQFF.

The chain joins TRBV19 to TRBJ1-1, with a possible D match to TRBD1 (5 bases). Germline V gives CDR1 LNHDA, CDR2 SQIVND (reference sequence). CDR3 length equals 13 residues. The V gene lost 3 bases and the J gene lost 1 base, with 6 bases spanning the gap. The CDR3 sequence is CASSIDRNTEAFF. CDR3 in DNA: TGTGCCAGTAGTATCGACAGGAACACTGAAGCTTTCTTT. Using reference TRBV19 and TRBJ1-1 for the parts outside the CDR3, the full variable domain is DGGITQSPKYLFRKEGQNVTLSCEQNLNHDAMYWYRQDPGQGLRLIYYSQIVNDFQKGDIAEGYSVSREKKESFPLTVTSAQKNPTAFYLCASSIDRNTEAFFGQGTRLTVV.

The chain is built from TRBV4-2 and TRBJ2-5; 16 bases line up with TRBD2. The CDR3 contains 19 residues. Losses at the gene ends were 5 bases for V and 2 bases for J; bases not matched to a gene: 11. Germline loops: CDR1 LGHNA, CDR2 YNFKEQ. As DNA, the CDR3 is TGTGCCAGCAGCTTAACCTCCGGGACTAGCGGGGGGGAGCAAGAGACCCAGTACTTC. This encodes CASSLTSGTSGGEQETQYF.

There are a few counts of this clone. This chain joins TRBV19 and TRBJ1-5; D unresolved. V was shortened by 6 bases and J by 1 base, with 16 bases between the two germline ends. This CDR3 contains 16 residues. Per the germline V gene, CDR1 is LNHDA and CDR2 is SQIVND (reference sequence). The CDR3 reads CASRRAADLSNQPQHF. CDR3 sequence (DNA): TGTGCCAGTAGGCGGGCTGCCGACTTGAGCAATCAGCCCCAGCATTTT.

This clone was picked up one time. The chain uses TRBV4-3 and TRBJ2-3; unclear D gene. Germline lookup yields CDR1 LGHNA and CDR2 YSLEER. V was clipped by 1 base and J by 8 bases, with 13 bases between them. The CDR3 has 14 residues. In DNA form, the CDR3 reads TGCGCCAGCAGCCAAGTGGGTGGCTACAGTACGCAGTATTTT. Its protein is CASSQVGGYSTQYF.

This rearrangement joins TRBV2 to TRBJ2-2; possibly TRBD1 or TRBD2 for D (5 bases each). With 7 bases removed from V and 6 bases from J, the gap between germline ends came to 12 bases. Germline V lookup: CDR1 SNHLY, CDR2 FYNNEI. CDR3 size: 13 residues. CDR3 amino acids: CASTYQGAGELFF. The CDR3 DNA reads TGTGCCAGCACCTATCAGGGAGCCGGGGAGCTGTTTTTT.

The rearrangement uses TRBV6-5 and TRBJ2-7; 10 bases line up with TRBD1. The CDR3 extends over 16 amino acids. V trimming: 4 bases; J trimming: 2 bases; junction bases outside the gene matches: 8. Germline V gene sequence: CDR1 MNHEY, CDR2 SVGAGI. This CDR3 reads CASSLRQGAGTYEQYV. CDR3 sequence (DNA): TGTGCCAGCAGTTTGAGACAGGGGGCTGGCACCTACGAGCAGTACGTC.

The chain joins TRBV6-5 to TRBJ2-3; no clear D. The CDR3 is 13 residues long. V was shortened by 4 bases and J by 3 bases, with 8 bases between the two germline ends. Looked up from germline, CDR1 is MNHEY and CDR2 is SVGAGI. The CDR3 sequence is CASSSSRTDTQYF. The CDR3 DNA follows: TGTGCCAGCAGTTCGAGTAGGACAGATACGCAGTATTTT.

The V gene is TRBV12-5, the J gene TRBJ2-1; D perhaps matches TRBD1 (5 bases). The V gene's germline CDR1 is LGHNT and CDR2 FRNRAP. The V and J ends lost 0 bases and 1 base respectively, with 13 bases between them. This CDR3 has 17 amino acids. This CDR3 reads CASGLVLGRMSYNEQFF. The CDR3 region has the DNA TGTGCTAGTGGTTTGGTACTGGGGCGGATGTCCTACAATGAGCAGTTCTTC.

This clone was observed a few times. The chain carries TRBV20-1 and TRBJ2-7; tentatively, D is TRBD2 (5 bases). The germline V gene encodes CDR1 DFQATT and CDR2 SNEGSKA (reference sequence). The CDR3 extends over 11 amino acids. Trimming took 5 bases from V and 3 from J, leaving 8 bases between them. The CDR3 reads CSASDYYEQYV. The CDR3 bases are TGCAGTGCTTCAGACTACTACGAGCAGTACGTC.

Details on this clone: Other DNA sequences of this sample code for an identical CDR3. The chain has TRBV18 and TRBJ1-1; D gene uncertain. The CDR3 has 13 amino acids. The germline V gene encodes CDR1 KGHSH and CDR2 LQKENI. V gave up 3 bases and J gave up 1 base, with 6 bases separating them. The CDR3 DNA sequence: TGTGCCAGCTCACCTTCAGGGAACACTGAAGCTTTCTTT. The encoded protein is CASSPSGNTEAFF.

The chain carries TRBV18 and TRBJ2-2, with D uncertain. CDR3 length: 16 amino acids. V was shortened by 2 bases and J by 2 bases, with 12 bases between the two germline ends. Germline CDR1 KGHSH, CDR2 LQKENI. The DNA of the CDR3 is TGTGCCAGCTCACCAACTCACGCAACCAACACCGGGGAGCTGTTTTTT. Translated: CASSPTHATNTGELFF.